Below, 8 T cell receptor beta chains from the same sample are listed, as sequenced in a study of T-cell memory formation after mild COVID-19. Via MiXCR, TCRdb re-called the 5' RACE reads, giving one row per CDR3 protein. The table shows nearly 200,000 distinct CDR3 sequences, with around 16% occurring only once. What was sequenced was PBMCs or a T cell subset sorted from them (not recorded which). Receptors were obtained from an adult woman who had mild COVID-19 (a few samples of this study predate the infection). Cell type and time point are not known.

This chain connects TRBV18 to TRBJ2-2; tentative D call: TRBD2 (5 bases). The CDR3 consists of 12 residues. V lost 6 bases and J 5 bases, leaving 7 bases between the germline ends. The germline gives CDR1 KGHSH, CDR2 LQKENI. CDR3 sequence reads: CASSGETGELFF. CDR3 sequence (DNA): TGTGCCAGCTCCGGGGAGACCGGGGAGCTGTTTTTT.

The table lists this clonotype with a few counts. CDR3: CAWRVRGQETQYF. For the CDR3, the DNA is TGTGCCTGGAGGGTGAGGGGGCAAGAGACCCAGTACTTC. This chain uses TRBV30 with TRBJ2-5, with D possibly being TRBD1 (6 bases). The CDR3 loop spans 13 amino acids. V shed 3 bases and J shed 2 bases, with 10 bases lying between them. Germline V CDR1 and CDR2: GTSNPN, SVGIG (reference sequence).

The genes are TRBV4-2 and TRBJ1-4, with D unresolved. Trimming left V 2 bases short and J 6 bases short, with 19 bases between. CDR3 length: 17 amino acids. The germline V gene encodes CDR1 LGHNA and CDR2 YNFKEQ. The CDR3 bases are TGTGCCAGCAGCCAACGGCCCCACCCCGTCGAGGATGAAAAACTGTTTTTT. Translation: CASSQRPHPVEDEKLFF.

This clonotype turned up a few times. V is TRBV29-1 and J is TRBJ1-1; D is ambiguous. The CDR3 contains 12 residues. Trimming removed 5 bases from V and 4 bases from J, with 11 bases in between. Germline CDR1 SQVTM, CDR2 ANQGSEA. The CDR3 region is CSVQRRGTEAFF. CDR3 DNA: TGCAGCGTTCAACGAAGAGGCACTGAAGCTTTCTTT.

The chain carries TRBV24-1 and TRBJ2-1; D unresolved. CDR3 size: 15 residues. CDR1 is KGHDR and CDR2 is SFDVKD in the germline V gene. V lost 0 bases, J lost 8 bases, and 13 bases lay in between. CDR3 DNA sequence: TGTGCCACCAGTGATTTGCTTAGTACAAGGGATGAGCAGTTCTTC. Translation: CATSDLLSTRDEQFF.

The chain couples TRBV6-5 to TRBJ2-1; TRBD2 might be the D (6 bases). V lost 4 bases and J 4 bases, leaving 11 bases between the germline ends. This CDR3 comprises 14 residues. The germline V gene has CDR1 MNHEY and CDR2 SVGAGI. The CDR3, as DNA: TGTGCCAGCAGTTCTCTTAGCGGTTACAATGAGCAGTTCTTC. It is translated as CASSSLSGYNEQFF.

This clonotype occurred a few times. The chain carries TRBV19 and TRBJ1-5; the match to TRBD1 covers 9 bases. The CDR3 runs to 19 residues. Looked up from germline, CDR1 is LNHDA and CDR2 is SQIVND (reference sequence). With 8 bases clipped from V and 0 bases from J, the junction kept 17 bases outside the gene matches. CDR3 region: CASGNGGTGNLYSNQPQHF. The CDR3 DNA reads TGTGCCAGTGGCAACGGGGGGACAGGGAACCTTTATAGCAATCAGCCCCAGCATTTT. Supplemented by reference TRBV19 and TRBJ1-5, the full variable domain reads DGGITQSPKYLFRKEGQNVTLSCEQNLNHDAMYWYRQDPGQGLRLIYYSQIVNDFQKGDIAEGYSVSREKKESFPLTVTSAQKNPTAFYLCASGNGGTGNLYSNQPQHFGDGTRLSIL.

The chain combines TRBV7-9 with TRBJ1-6, with unresolved D. Deletions cut 1 base from V and 12 bases from J, with 10 bases between. The V gene's germline CDR1 is SEHNR and CDR2 FQNEAQ (reference sequence). CDR3 size: 13 residues. The CDR3 sequence is CASSLDSGRPLHF. CDR3 in DNA: TGTGCCAGCAGCTTAGATTCGGGAAGACCCCTCCACTTT.